One and the same sample provided the 32 T cell receptor beta chains below, sequenced in a study of T cells in Graves' hyperthyroidism and ophthalmopathy. TCR beta CDR3 region amplification was performed from RNA transcripts. HTBI primers were the set used in a first-round RT-PCR of the TCR CDR3. TCRdb independently ran MiXCR on the multiplex PCR reads; one entry per CDR3 protein. The sample shows hundreds of thousands of distinct CDR3 sequences, 13% to 15% of them seen only once. The sample was blood. The receptors originated from a woman aged 55 to 70 with Graves' ophthalmopathy.

For this clonotype: A read error is possible here, since a much larger clone lies one base away. The CDR3, as DNA: TGTGCCTGGAGTGCGACCGTCTCTGGAAACGCCATATATTTT. Protein: CAWSATVSGNAIYF. V usage is TRBV30 and J usage is TRBJ1-3; D gene uncertain. CDR1 and CDR2 (germline): GTSNPN, SVGIG (reference sequence). CDR3 length: 14 amino acids.

J is TRBJ2-5 and V is TRBV9; TRBD2 aligns across 7 bases. Germline CDR1 is SGDLS and CDR2 is YYNGEE. The junction had 9 bases not matched to a gene; V was cut back by 2 bases and J by 8 bases. The CDR3 is 14 amino acids. The CDR3 DNA follows: TGTGCCAGCAGCGTCCGGACTAGTCTATCTACCCAGTACTTC. Translation gives CASSVRTSLSTQYF.

This clonotype occurred many times. This sequence joins TRBV7-2 and TRBJ2-1; D unresolved. Deletions cut 3 bases from V and 0 bases from J, with 6 bases between. This CDR3 comprises 14 residues. CDR1 and CDR2 (germline): SGHTA, FQGNSA. The CDR3 nucleotides read TGTGCCAGCAGCTTGCCGCTCTCCTACAATGAGCAGTTCTTC. Translating gives CASSLPLSYNEQFF.

This clonotype was observed a handful of times. The V call is TRBV7-8, the J call TRBJ2-7, with TRBD1 identical over 7 bases. The CDR3 sequence is 14 residues long. V was clipped by 5 bases and J by 4 bases; unmatched bases: 8. Germline assignment: CDR1 SGHVS and CDR2 FQNEAQ. The CDR3 DNA sequence: TGTGCCAGCAGCCTAGGACAGGTGGAGTACGAGCAGTACTTC. Translated, it gives CASSLGQVEYEQYF.

This clonotype was detected only a few times. The chain recombines TRBV10-3 with TRBJ2-3; no definite D call. V shed 0 bases and J shed 5 bases, with 3 bases lying between them. The CDR3 length is 12 residues. Germline V lookup: CDR1 ENHRY, CDR2 SYGVKD. The CDR3 reads CAISESKDTQYF. The CDR3 nucleotides read TGTGCCATCAGTGAGTCCAAAGATACGCAGTATTTT.

This clonotype was counted at least ten times. V usage is TRBV6-1 and J usage is TRBJ1-1, with a tentative D call TRBD1 (5 bases). Germline V gives CDR1 MNHNS, CDR2 SASEGT. V was pared by 5 bases and J by 4 bases, with 11 bases between. This CDR3 region has 13 residues. The CDR3 loop reads CASSRAGGTEAFF. DNA of the CDR3: TGTGCCAGCAGTAGAGCGGGGGGCACTGAAGCTTTCTTT.

This clonotype has at least ten counts. The chain joins TRBV30 to TRBJ2-1; tentatively, D is TRBD2 (6 bases). CDR3 length: 13 residues. Deletions cut 7 bases from V and 2 bases from J, with 12 bases between. Germline values: CDR1 GTSNPN, CDR2 SVGIG (reference sequence). CDR3: CASTTSPYNEQFF. The CDR3 DNA reads as TGTGCCTCAACTACTAGCCCCTACAATGAGCAGTTCTTC.

The chain couples TRBV7-9 to TRBJ2-1, with TRBD1 matching over 10 bases. Trimming took 4 bases from V and 7 from J; bases not matched to a gene: 13. The CDR3 totals 17 residues. The germline CDR1 and CDR2 sequences are SEHNR and FQNEAQ (reference sequence). CDR3 sequence: CASSSREGTGVGNEQFF. CDR3 DNA sequence: TGTGCCAGCAGCTCCCGAGAAGGGACAGGGGTTGGAAATGAGCAGTTCTTC.

This clonotype was recorded at least ten times. The chain carries TRBV5-1 and TRBJ2-3, with 10 bases identical to TRBD2. The trim removed 0 bases at V and 0 bases at J, leaving 4 bases unmatched. This CDR3 region has 17 residues. The germline V gene has CDR1 SGHRS and CDR2 YFSETQ. CDR3 sequence: CASSLAGLATSTDTQYF. The CDR3 DNA follows: TGCGCCAGCAGCTTGGCGGGACTAGCGACTAGCACAGATACGCAGTATTTT.

At least ten counts were recorded for this clonotype. This sequence joins TRBV5-1 and TRBJ2-1; TRBD2 is a possible D gene (7 bases). The CDR3 loop spans 14 amino acids. CDR1 is SGHRS and CDR2 is YFSETQ in the germline V gene. V was trimmed by 5 bases and J by 8 bases, leaving 17 bases between them. The CDR3 sequence is CASRSGTTKDEQFF. The DNA for the CDR3 is TGCGCCAGCAGGAGCGGGACAACCAAGGATGAGCAGTTCTTC.

The chain is built from TRBV5-1 and TRBJ2-2; D tentatively fits TRBD1 or TRBD2 (6 bases each). Per germline, CDR1 SGHRS and CDR2 YFSETQ. The CDR3 covers 17 residues. Trimming took 0 bases from V and 3 from J, leaving 15 bases between them. CDR3 region: CASSLGPGGGDTGELFF. As DNA, the CDR3 is TGCGCCAGCAGCTTGGGTCCCGGGGGCGGCGACACCGGGGAGCTGTTTTTT.

This clonotype was counted only a few times. One junction end disagrees with the germline gene, perhaps due to a read error. This rearrangement joins TRBV5-1 to TRBJ2-1; 16 nucleotides line up with TRBD2. The CDR3 runs 19 residues. CDR1 is SGHRS, CDR2 YFSETQ, per germline. Here the CDR3 DNA reads TGCGCCAGCAGCCCGGGACTAGCGGGAGGGCCGGTAAACTACAATGAGCAGCTCTTC. Its protein is CASSPGLAGGPVNYNEQLF.

The rearrangement links TRBV15 to TRBJ1-2; 8 nucleotides align to TRBD1. The V gene's germline CDR1 is LNHNV and CDR2 YYDKDF (reference sequence). V was pared by 5 bases and J by 8 bases, with 10 bases of the junction left unmatched. The CDR3 is made up of 14 amino acids. The CDR3 bases are TGTGCCACCAGCGGCGGCGGCAGGGGGCGAGGCTACACCTTC. Translation: CATSGGGRGRGYTF.

The table lists this clonotype with many counts. The rearrangement links TRBV30 to TRBJ2-7; the D gene could be TRBD1 or TRBD2 (5 bases each). From germline, CDR1 is GTSNPN and CDR2 SVGIG (reference sequence). Trimming took 0 bases from V and 4 from J, leaving 13 bases between them. CDR3 length: 14 amino acids. In nucleotides, the CDR3 is TGTGCCTGGAGTGTCGGGACGGAACCTTACGAGCAGTACTTC. It encodes CAWSVGTEPYEQYF.

There are a few counts of this clonotype. This CDR3 is CASSPTGNDGYTF. CDR3 nucleotide sequence: TGTGCCAGCAGCCCGACAGGGAATGATGGCTACACCTTC. The rearrangement joins TRBV4-2 to TRBJ1-2; 7 positions match TRBD1. The J segment lost 6 bases and the V segment lost 4 bases, leaving 5 bases of the junction unmatched. This CDR3 spans 13 amino acids. CDR1 is LGHNA and CDR2 is YNFKEQ in the germline V gene.

This clonotype showed up many times. The chain is built from TRBV27 and TRBJ2-7, with a possible D match to TRBD2 (6 bases). Germline CDR1 and CDR2: MNHEY and SMNVEV (reference sequence). V lost 3 bases, J lost 1 base, and 10 bases lay in between. There are 14 residues in the CDR3. CDR3 DNA sequence: TGTGCCAGCAGTTTGAGACGGGAGTCCTACGAGCAGTACTTC. Amino acids: CASSLRRESYEQYF.

There are a few counts of this clonotype. The chain is built from TRBV12-3 or TRBV12-4 and TRBJ2-2; the match to TRBD1 covers 7 bases. J gave up 3 bases and V 3 bases, and 4 bases lay outside the gene matches. The CDR3 is made up of 15 amino acids. CDR3 region: CASSFSGQYTGELFF. CDR3 nucleotide sequence: TGTGCCAGCAGTTTTTCGGGACAGTACACCGGGGAGCTGTTTTTT.

Many counts were recorded for this clonotype. V usage is TRBV2 and J usage is TRBJ1-4, with D tentatively TRBD1 (5 bases). Germline CDR1 and CDR2: SNHLY and FYNNEI. The CDR3 contains 15 residues. Between the trimmed V and J ends, which lost 8 bases and 1 base, there was a span of 14 bases. CDR3 protein: CASQDTGRTNEKLFF. CDR3 sequence (DNA): TGTGCCAGCCAGGATACGGGGCGAACTAATGAAAAACTGTTTTTT.

This chain links TRBV29-1 with TRBJ2-3; D assignment may be TRBD1 or TRBD2 (5 bases each). CDR1 is SQVTM and CDR2 is ANQGSEA in the germline V gene. The CDR3 runs 14 residues. V dropped 2 bases and J dropped 6 bases, with 15 bases sitting between them. CDR3 in amino acids: CSVESPGRVDTQYF. As DNA, the CDR3 is TGCAGCGTTGAATCGCCGGGGCGCGTCGATACGCAGTATTTT.

This clonotype has ten or more counts. The chain carries TRBV4-2 and TRBJ1-1; possible D gene TRBD1, 6 bases. The germline V gene has CDR1 LGHNA and CDR2 YNFKEQ. Trimming took off 4 bases at V and 5 bases at J, with 11 bases between the two ends. CDR3 length equals 13 residues. CDR3 sequence: CASSPEGETEAFF. In DNA, the CDR3 is TGTGCCAGCAGCCCTGAGGGGGAGACTGAAGCTTTCTTT.

This clonotype was found many times. The J gene is TRBJ1-2, the V gene TRBV20-1; D gene ambiguous. The germline V and J ends were trimmed by 6 bases and 0 bases, with 14 bases remaining between them. The CDR3 consists of 14 residues. Germline V gene sequence: CDR1 DFQATT, CDR2 SNEGSKA (reference sequence). CDR3 in amino acids: CSAMAQLANYGYTF. CDR3 DNA sequence: TGCAGTGCCATGGCCCAATTAGCTAACTATGGCTACACCTTC.

This clonotype has a count of ten or more. V gene TRBV5-1 combines with J gene TRBJ2-7; D ambiguous. With 0 bases removed from V and 6 bases from J, the gap between germline ends came to 10 bases. The CDR3 has 13 amino acids. Germline V lookup: CDR1 SGHRS, CDR2 YFSETQ. CDR3 loop: CASSLVVASEQYF. The CDR3 DNA is TGCGCCAGCAGCTTGGTGGTGGCGAGCGAGCAGTACTTC.

This clonotype was found many times. The CDR3 here is CASSLSGAGNQPQHF. The CDR3 DNA follows: TGTGCCAGCAGTTTATCTGGGGCTGGTAATCAGCCCCAGCATTTT. The rearrangement uses TRBV27 and TRBJ1-5, with D perhaps matching TRBD1 (5 bases). The V and J ends lost 0 bases and 4 bases respectively, with 10 bases between them. The CDR3 is 15 residues long. CDR1 is MNHEY, CDR2 SMNVEV, per germline (reference sequence).

J is TRBJ2-5 and V is TRBV4-1; 8 bases map to TRBD1. The CDR3 is 15 amino acids. From germline, CDR1 is MGHRA and CDR2 YSYEKL. Germline trimming cut 0 bases from V and 5 bases from J; bases unmatched to any gene: 5. CDR3 nucleotide sequence: TGCGCCAGCAGCCAAGAAGGGGACAGGTGGGAGACCCAGTACTTC. Protein sequence: CASSQEGDRWETQYF.

Ten or more counts support this clonotype. The V gene is TRBV3-1, the J gene TRBJ2-3, with 11 nucleotides matching TRBD1. In germline, CDR1 is LGHDT, CDR2 YNNKEL (reference sequence). This CDR3 region has 14 residues. J gave up 7 bases and V 7 bases, and 7 bases lay outside the gene matches. This CDR3 is CASTPGTGGNTQYF. The DNA for the CDR3 is TGTGCCAGCACCCCCGGGACAGGGGGGAATACGCAGTATTTT.

V usage is TRBV6-1 and J usage is TRBJ2-1, with TRBD2 as a possible D gene (6 bases). Germline values: CDR1 MNHNS, CDR2 SASEGT. CDR3 length: 15 amino acids. Trimming shortened V by 2 bases and J by 7 bases, and 15 bases separated the two germline ends. The CDR3 is CASSESAGKMNEQFF. The CDR3 DNA sequence: TGTGCCAGCAGTGAATCGGCGGGGAAGATGAATGAGCAGTTCTTC.

This clonotype came up many times. The rearrangement joins TRBV7-9 to TRBJ2-1; 12 nucleotides agree with TRBD1. Unmatched junction bases numbered 3, after V lost 3 bases and J lost 6 bases. This CDR3 comprises 15 residues. Germline values: CDR1 SEHNR, CDR2 FQNEAQ (reference sequence). CDR3 bases: TGTGCCAGCAGCTTGGGACAGGGGGCTCTCAATGAGCAGTTCTTC. It translates to CASSLGQGALNEQFF.

There are a few counts of this clonotype. J is TRBJ1-2 and V is TRBV14; maybe TRBD1 (6 bases). The V and J ends lost 0 bases and 4 bases respectively, with 12 bases between them. Germline lookup yields CDR1 SGHDN and CDR2 FVKESK. This CDR3 has 15 residues. CDR3 nucleotides: TGTGCCAGCAGCCAAGATGGCAGGGGCACCTATGGCTACACCTTC. Translation gives CASSQDGRGTYGYTF.

This clonotype was counted a few times. The chain links TRBV5-1 to TRBJ2-5, with D maybe TRBD2 (7 bases). The CDR3 length is 15 residues. The V and J ends lost 3 bases and 5 bases respectively, with 17 bases between them. Germline V gene data show CDR1 as SGHRS and CDR2 as YFSETQ. This chain's CDR3 is CASSWTRGLGETQYF. CDR3 DNA: TGCGCCAGCAGCTGGACGCGGGGGCTAGGGGAGACCCAGTACTTC.

This clonotype was recorded a few times. This may be a read error: a much more frequent sequence differs by one nucleotide. The CDR3 is CASTFFSGSFPYNEQFF. The CDR3 DNA sequence: TGTGCCAGCACTTTCTTTAGCGGGAGCTTCCCCTACAATGAGCAGTTCTTC. V usage is TRBV12-3 or TRBV12-4 and J usage is TRBJ2-1; 9 bases line up with TRBD2. The ends lost 7 bases at V and 2 bases at J; junction bases unmatched: 12. CDR3 size: 17 residues.

The rearrangement links TRBV20-1 to TRBJ2-5; unclear D gene. From germline, CDR1 is DFQATT and CDR2 SNEGSKA (reference sequence). The V gene lost 3 bases and the J gene lost 2 bases, with 7 bases spanning the gap. The CDR3 has 12 residues. The CDR3 DNA sequence: TGCAGTGCTAGCAGTCAACAAGAGACCCAGTACTTC. Protein sequence: CSASSQQETQYF.

This clonotype has ten or more counts. V is TRBV5-1 and J is TRBJ2-5; D is ambiguous. The V gene's germline CDR1 is SGHRS and CDR2 YFSETQ. This CDR3 region has 16 residues. Trimming shortened V by 2 bases and J by 2 bases, and 16 bases separated the two germline ends. CDR3 DNA sequence: TGCGCCAGCAGCTTATTTCCGAGTGGTGGGCAAGAGACCCAGTACTTC. It is translated as CASSLFPSGGQETQYF. Variable domain in full (rest from reference TRBV5-1 and TRBJ2-5): KAGVTQTPRYLIKTRGQQVTLSCSPISGHRSVSWYQQTPGQGLQFLFEYFSETQRNKGNFPGRFSGRQFSNSRSEMNVSTLELGDSALYLCASSLFPSGGQETQYFGPGTRLLVL.